The 3 T cell receptor beta chains below were found in one sample sequenced in a study of radiotherapy plus CTLA-4 blockade in lung cancer. Sequencing was performed with immunoSEQ multiplex PCR; in TCRdb, only in-frame clones are kept and a portion is missing. The table lists around 100,000 clones, about four fifths of them singletons. Sequenced material: peripheral blood, taken from a patient treated with radiotherapy plus ipilimumab. The receptors derive from a human donor with non-small cell lung cancer who had a partial response to radiotherapy plus ipilimumab. Some clones in this sample may be carry-over from other donors' samples.

The chain employs TRBV29-1 and TRBJ2-5; 13 nucleotides match TRBD2. Germline V gene sequence: CDR1 SQVTM, CDR2 ANQGSEA. The ends lost 4 bases at V and 3 bases at J; junction bases unmatched: 8. This CDR3 region has 16 residues. This chain's CDR3 is CSVAPGLAGEEETQYF. The CDR3 nucleotides read TGCAGCGTTGCCCCAGGACTAGCGGGGGAGGAAGAGACCCAGTACTTC.

This clone was seen a single time. The genes are TRBV7-8 and TRBJ2-1; 14 positions match TRBD2. The germline V gene encodes CDR1 SGHVS and CDR2 FQNEAQ. V shed 4 bases and J 7 bases; nucleotides not matched to a gene: 12. CDR3 length: 18 amino acids. Here the CDR3 reads CASSSYGTSGRRGNEQFF. The CDR3 region has the DNA TGTGCCAGCAGCTCCTACGGGACTAGCGGGAGACGAGGGAATGAGCAGTTCTTC.

There are many counts of this clone. This chain joins TRBV6-1 and TRBJ1-4; 10 nucleotides align to TRBD1. This CDR3 contains 15 residues. Germline CDR1 MNHNS, CDR2 SASEGT. With V trimmed by 6 bases and J by 6 bases, 7 bases remained unmatched. CDR3 coding DNA: TGTGCCAGCAGAAGCAGGGGGACAGGGGATGAAAAACTGTTTTTT. Protein: CASRSRGTGDEKLFF.